This T cell receptor beta chain originates from a study of blood T cell repertoires in COVID-19. The wider study: T cells, B-cell-depleted T cells, or PBMCs supplied cDNA or gDNA.

The protocol was immunoSEQ multiplex PCR, while the TCRdb copy is restricted to in-frame clones and leaves out a portion. Among over 100,000 clones listed, just under 80% were seen once. Unmatched junction bases numbered 5, after V lost 1 base and J lost 6 bases. The CDR3 covers 15 residues. Per the germline V gene, CDR1 is SEHNR and CDR2 is FQNEAQ (reference sequence). This receptor was identified in a man aged 60 to 75 with active or convalescent COVID-19. The chain links TRBV7-9 to TRBJ2-1; 8 bases align to TRBD2. What was sequenced was peripheral blood. CDR3 amino acids: CASSLELAASNEQFF. CDR3 in DNA: TGTGCCAGCAGCTTAGAACTAGCGGCCTCCAATGAGCAGTTCTTC.